The T cell receptor (beta chain) under discussion was sequenced for a study of shared T cell receptors in the human thymus (dated by TCRdb to the early 2020s). Regarding the research as a whole: The study examined how self-reactive, shared T-cell receptor alpha chains are generated in the human thymus.

In the case of this clone: Its antigen remains undetermined. Qualities for individual bases were not recorded, and no much larger clone is one base off.

Library preparation was by the immunoSEQ multiplex PCR assay. TCRdb carries this immuneACCESS record with in-frame sequences only. Its versions omit some clonotypes, under half of them owing to an unresolved V gene in the studies checked, with the rest unexplained. The sample table records tens of thousands of clones; about 95% of these occur just once. The ten largest account for less than 0.04% of the sample. CDR3 length: 16 amino acids, cysteine to phenylalanine. Just the 48-base CDR3 DNA is kept, in frame starting at base 1. The germline V gene supplies CDR1 KGHSH and CDR2 LQKENI. The V end gives up 0 bases and the J end 6 bases, leaving 10 bases in the junction not matched to a gene.

Sequenced: thymocytes. The TCR comes from a human donor. In this chain, TRBV18 is recombined with TRBJ2-7; TRBD1 aligns with 8 central bases. In nucleotides, the sequence is TGTGCCAGCTCACCACCGCTGAGGCAGGGGGCCGGCGAGCAGTACTTC. The resulting protein is CASSPPLRQGAGEQYF.